Only a few counts were recorded for the clone carrying this T cell receptor (beta chain). Per the authors' pipeline: Cell counts per sample came from amplifying reference gene primers. The method was immunoSEQ multiplex PCR; TCRdb's version includes in-frame clones alone and lacks a portion of them. Clone size and V and J calls were adopted from that table, with D and trimming inferred from the DNA. The sample yields approximately 230,000 clones, 87% seen once. The sample originates from a study of blood T cell repertoires in COVID-19. Study-wide context: Sites across the United States, Italy and Spain contributed samples from acute and convalescent COVID-19. PBMCs, B-cell-depleted T cells, or T cells provided the cDNA or gDNA that made up the material.

The sample comprised peripheral blood. The origin of this receptor is a man between 18 and 29 years old with active or convalescent COVID-19.

CDR3 loop: CASSLWGQDTEAFF. The DNA of the CDR3 is TGTGCCAGCAGTTTGTGGGGGCAAGACACTGAAGCTTTCTTT. This sequence joins TRBV6-2 or TRBV6-3 and TRBJ1-1, with D possibly being TRBD1 (6 bases). Germline CDR1 MNHEY, CDR2 SVGEGT. This CDR3 comprises 14 residues. Between the trimmed V and J ends, which lost 4 bases and 3 bases, there was a span of 12 bases.